The following is a T cell receptor (beta chain) sequence with its context. The sample comes from a study of sequential checkpoint blockade in melanoma. Whole-study context: First-line arms were nivolumab then ipilimumab, or the reverse, randomized 1:1.

Described treatment: randomized to nivolumab then ipilimumab (arm A) or the reverse (arm B). None of the patients previously received DNA-damaging chemotherapy. The V gene's germline CDR1 is LNHDA and CDR2 SQIVND (reference sequence). The length of the CDR3 is 14 residues. Trimming stripped 5 bases from V and 0 bases from J, with 5 bases between. Method: immunoSEQ multiplex PCR; TCRdb's copy keeps in-frame clones and lacks some. The data contain around 6,000 clones, about 25% of them seen just once; the ten biggest clones take up around 9.8%. This chain uses TRBV19 with TRBJ2-6, with D unclear. This TCR came from a human donor with melanoma. Sequences were derived from tumor tissue (inferred from file names), sampled from a patient given nivolumab and ipilimumab in sequence. The CDR3 nucleotides are TGTGCCAGTAGTGGGGTCTCTGGGGCCAACGTCCTGACTTTC. This codes for CASSGVSGANVLTF. The full variable domain, completed using reference TRBV19 and TRBJ2-6, is DGGITQSPKYLFRKEGQNVTLSCEQNLNHDAMYWYRQDPGQGLRLIYYSQIVNDFQKGDIAEGYSVSREKKESFPLTVTSAQKNPTAFYLCASSGVSGANVLTFGAGSRLTVL.